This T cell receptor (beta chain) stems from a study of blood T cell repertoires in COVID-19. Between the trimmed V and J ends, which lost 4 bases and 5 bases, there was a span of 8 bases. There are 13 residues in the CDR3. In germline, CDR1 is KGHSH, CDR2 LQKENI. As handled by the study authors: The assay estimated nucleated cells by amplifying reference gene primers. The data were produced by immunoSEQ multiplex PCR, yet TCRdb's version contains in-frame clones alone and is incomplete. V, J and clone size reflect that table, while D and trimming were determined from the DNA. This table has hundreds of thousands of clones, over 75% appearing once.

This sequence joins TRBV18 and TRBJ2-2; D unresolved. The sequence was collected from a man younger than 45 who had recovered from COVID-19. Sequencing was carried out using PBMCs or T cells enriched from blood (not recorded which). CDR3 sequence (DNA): TGTGCCAGCTCACAAACAGAGACCGGGGAGCTGTTTTTT. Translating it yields CASSQTETGELFF.